This T cell receptor beta chain comes out of a study of cytomegalovirus exposure and HLA in healthy donors. Overall study findings and caveats: The majority of TCR sequences were rare, yet some public TCRs appeared in many donors.

Data came from immunoSEQ multiplex PCR; TCRdb stores just in-frame clones and leaves some out. The sample holds approximately 200,000 clones, about 89% seen once. Of note for this clone: Its antigen remains unknown.

This receptor was taken from a woman under 30 in good health and CMV-seronegative. The sample taken for sequencing was PBMCs.

The CDR3 region has the DNA TGTGCCAGCAGCGTAGACCCCCATCGCGGCGGGACCTCCTACGAGCAGTACTTC. This encodes CASSVDPHRGGTSYEQYF. The V and J genes are TRBV9 and TRBJ2-7; TRBD2 might be the D (6 bases). Between the trimmed V and J ends, which lost 0 bases and 0 bases, there was a span of 19 bases. Germline loops: CDR1 SGDLS, CDR2 YYNGEE. The CDR3 runs to 18 residues. The full variable domain, completed using reference TRBV9 and TRBJ2-7, is DSGVTQTPKHLITATGQRVTLRCSPRSGDLSVYWYQQSLDQGLQFLIQYYNGEERAKGNILERFSAQQFPDLHSELNLSSLELGDSALYFCASSVDPHRGGTSYEQYFGPGTRLTVT.